This T cell receptor beta chain was recorded in a study of blood T cell repertoires in COVID-19. In the study overall: Samples came from the United States, Italy and Spain, spanning acute and convalescent COVID-19. T cells, B-cell-depleted T cells, or PBMCs supplied cDNA or gDNA.

Authors' data handling: Estimated nucleated cell counts came from reference gene primer amplification. Assay used: immunoSEQ multiplex PCR; TCRdb lists only in-frame clones, some missing. From that table come the V and J calls and clone size; the DNA was used to work out D and trimming. The repertoire includes about 260,000 clones, 88% of them detected once, and about 4% sits in the top ten. CDR1 is MNHEY, CDR2 SMNVEV, per germline (reference sequence). The CDR3 contains 13 residues. V lost 3 bases and J lost 2, with 8 bases in between. The chain recombines TRBV27 with TRBJ2-7; no definite D call. This TCR derives from a man aged 60 to 75 who had recovered from COVID-19. Source material: peripheral blood. The CDR3 DNA sequence: TGTGCCAGCAGTTTTTCAGTTACCTACGAGCAGTACTTC. Its protein product is CASSFSVTYEQYF.